This TCR beta chain was recorded in a study of cytomegalovirus exposure and HLA in healthy donors. Primers included in the PCR were 60 Vbeta and 13 Jbeta primers. TCRdb's table, derived via immunoSEQ multiplex PCR, lists solely in-frame clones and lacks some. The sample consists of roughly 150,000 clones, around 80% of them appearing once. Germline V gives CDR1 DFQATT, CDR2 SNEGSKA (reference sequence). There are 11 residues in the CDR3. Trimming removed 3 bases at V and 4 bases at J, with 7 bases between. Whole-study findings and limits: Presence/absence analyses treated sequencing depth as roughly uniform across donors. Later, TCR association rates were found to vary by HLA locus, highest for DRB1 and lowest for HLA-C. Association with HLA alleles at 0.05 false discovery rate was found for around 17,000 TCR beta sequences in a later analysis.

About this clone: As yet, its antigen is unknown.

The chain is built from TRBV20-1 and TRBJ2-7; D not certain. Input material: PBMCs. The TCR comes from a woman between 40 and 55 years old in good health and CMV-seronegative. CDR3 bases: TGCAGTGCTAGGGGCCAATACGAGCAGTACTTC. Protein sequence: CSARGQYEQYF.